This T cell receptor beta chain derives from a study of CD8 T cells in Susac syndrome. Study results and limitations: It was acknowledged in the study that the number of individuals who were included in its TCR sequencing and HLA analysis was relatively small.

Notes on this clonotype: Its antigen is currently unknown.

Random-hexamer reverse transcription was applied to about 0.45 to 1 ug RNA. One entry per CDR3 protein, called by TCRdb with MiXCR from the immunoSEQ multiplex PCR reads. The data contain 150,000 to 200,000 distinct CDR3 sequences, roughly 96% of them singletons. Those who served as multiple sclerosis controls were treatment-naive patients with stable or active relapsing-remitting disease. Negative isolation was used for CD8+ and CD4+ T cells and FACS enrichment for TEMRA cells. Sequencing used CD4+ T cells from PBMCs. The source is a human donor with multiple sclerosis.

Here the CDR3 reads CASSPGLGGPYEQYF. The DNA of the CDR3 is TGTGCCAGCAGCCCCGGCCTGGGGGGACCCTACGAGCAGTACTTC. This chain connects TRBV7-8 to TRBJ2-7, with TRBD2 as a possible D gene (6 bases). Trimming left V 5 bases short and J 2 bases short, with 16 bases between. CDR1 is SGHVS and CDR2 is FQNEAQ in the germline V gene. The length of the CDR3 is 15 residues.